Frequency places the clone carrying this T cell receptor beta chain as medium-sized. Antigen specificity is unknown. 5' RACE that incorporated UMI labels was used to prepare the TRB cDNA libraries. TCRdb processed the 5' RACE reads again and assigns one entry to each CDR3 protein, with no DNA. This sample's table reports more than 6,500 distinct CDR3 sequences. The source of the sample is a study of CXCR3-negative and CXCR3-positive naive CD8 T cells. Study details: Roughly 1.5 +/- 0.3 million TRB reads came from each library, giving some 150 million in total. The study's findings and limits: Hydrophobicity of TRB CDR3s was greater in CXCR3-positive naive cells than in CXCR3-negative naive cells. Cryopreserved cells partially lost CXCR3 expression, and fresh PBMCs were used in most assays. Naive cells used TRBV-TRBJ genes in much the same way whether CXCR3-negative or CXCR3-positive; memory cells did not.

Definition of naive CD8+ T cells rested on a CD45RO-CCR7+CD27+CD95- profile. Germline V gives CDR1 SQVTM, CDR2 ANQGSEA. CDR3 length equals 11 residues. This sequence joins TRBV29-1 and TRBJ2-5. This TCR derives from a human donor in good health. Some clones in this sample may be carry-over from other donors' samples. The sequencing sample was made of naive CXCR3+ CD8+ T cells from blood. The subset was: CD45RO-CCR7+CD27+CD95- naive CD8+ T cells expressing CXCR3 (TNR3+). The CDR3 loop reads CSVGMEETQYF.